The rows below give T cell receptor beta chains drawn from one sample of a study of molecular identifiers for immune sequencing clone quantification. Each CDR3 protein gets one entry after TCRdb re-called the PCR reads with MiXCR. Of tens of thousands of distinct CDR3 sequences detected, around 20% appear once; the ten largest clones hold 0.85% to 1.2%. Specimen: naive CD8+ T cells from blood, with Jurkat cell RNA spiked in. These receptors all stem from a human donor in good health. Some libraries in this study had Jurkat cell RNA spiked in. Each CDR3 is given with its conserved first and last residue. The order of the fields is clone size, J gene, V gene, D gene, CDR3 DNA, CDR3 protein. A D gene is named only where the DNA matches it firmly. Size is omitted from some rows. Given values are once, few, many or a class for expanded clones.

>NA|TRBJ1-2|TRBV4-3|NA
TGCGCCAGCAGCCAAGATCTCGCCACAGATTACTATGGCTACACCTTC
CASSQDLATDYYGYTF
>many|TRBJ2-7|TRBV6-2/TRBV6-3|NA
TGTGCCAGCAGACTTACTCAGGGTGGCGAGCAGTACTTC
CASRLTQGGEQYF
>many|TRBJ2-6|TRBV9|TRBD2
TGTGCCAGCAGCGAGGCCCTACTAGCGACTAGCTCTGGGGCCAACGTCCTGACTTTC
CASSEALLATSSGANVLTF
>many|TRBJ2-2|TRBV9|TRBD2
TGTGCCAGCAGCGTAACTAGCGGGAGGGCCGGGGAGCTGTTTTTT
CASSVTSGRAGELFF
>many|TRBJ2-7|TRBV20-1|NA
TGCAGTGCTAGGCCCATGCTTTCCTACGAGCAGTACTTC
CSARPMLSYEQYF
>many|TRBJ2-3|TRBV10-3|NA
TGTGCCATCAGTGAGTCCCGTGGCGGAGACACAGATACGCAGTATTTT
CAISESRGGDTDTQYF
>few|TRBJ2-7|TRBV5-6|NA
TGTGCCAGCAGCTGGGGACAATCCTACGAGCAGTACTTC
CASSWGQSYEQYF
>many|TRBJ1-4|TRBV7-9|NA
TGTGCCAGCAGCTTAGCGAACGGTAGAGAAGAAAAACTGTTTTTT
CASSLANGREEKLFF
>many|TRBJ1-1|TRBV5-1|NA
TGCGCCAGCAGCTTGGATGGGACCCTTGAAGCTTTCTTT
CASSLDGTLEAFF
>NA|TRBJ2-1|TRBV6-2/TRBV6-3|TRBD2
TGTGCCAGCAGTTATGGCACTAGCGGCAATGAGCAGTTCTTC
CASSYGTSGNEQFF
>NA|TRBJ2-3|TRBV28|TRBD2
TGTGCCAGCAGTTTAGGGTCGGGAGGGGGAGATACGCAGTATTTT
CASSLGSGGGDTQYF
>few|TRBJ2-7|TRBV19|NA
TGTGCCAGTAGTTCCCATTACGAGCAGTACTTC
CASSSHYEQYF
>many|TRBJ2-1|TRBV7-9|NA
TGTGCCAGCAGAACGTCGGATGAGCAGTTCTTC
CASRTSDEQFF
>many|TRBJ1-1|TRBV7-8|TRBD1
TGTGCCAGCAGCTTACCTGGACAGGGTCTTCACACTGAAGCTTTCTTT
CASSLPGQGLHTEAFF
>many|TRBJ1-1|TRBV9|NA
TGTGCCAGCAGCCCCGGCGGGGTGGCCACTGAAGCTTTCTTT
CASSPGGVATEAFF
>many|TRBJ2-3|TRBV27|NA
TGTGCCAGCAGTTCCCACCTCGTTGATACGCAGTATTTT
CASSSHLVDTQYF
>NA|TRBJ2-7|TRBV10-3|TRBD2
TGTGCCATCAGTGAGTCGTTCGGGTTAGCGGGAGGGCCACGAGCGGAGCAGTACTTC
CAISESFGLAGGPRAEQYF
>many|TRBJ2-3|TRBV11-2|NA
TGTGCCAGCAGCTCTCCCCCCGCAGATACGCAGTATTTT
CASSSPPADTQYF
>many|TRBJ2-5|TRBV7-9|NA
TGTGCCAGCAGCTTAACAGGCGGAAAAGAGACCCAGTACTTC
CASSLTGGKETQYF
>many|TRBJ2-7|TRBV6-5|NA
TGTGCCAGCAGTTATCGTTCGGGAGTGTACGAGCAGTACTTC
CASSYRSGVYEQYF
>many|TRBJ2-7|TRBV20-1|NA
TGCAGTGCCCCGCTAGCCGTCGGCACCTACGAGCAGTACTTC
CSAPLAVGTYEQYF
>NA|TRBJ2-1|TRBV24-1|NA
TGTGCCACCAGTGGGGGAAGGGGTCCCCACAATGGGCAGTTCTTC
CATSGGRGPHNGQFF
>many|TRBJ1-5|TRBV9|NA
TGTGCCAGCAGCGTAGAAGGGAATAGCAATCAGCCCCAGCATTTT
CASSVEGNSNQPQHF
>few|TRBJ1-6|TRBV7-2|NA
TGTGCCAGCAGCTTAGCGGGCGGACGGGGGCGCTGGGATTCACCCCTCCACTTT
CASSLAGGRGRWDSPLHF
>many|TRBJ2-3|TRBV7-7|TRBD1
TGTGCTAGCAGCTTAGGGGACAGGGTCACAGATACGCAGTATTTT
CASSLGDRVTDTQYF
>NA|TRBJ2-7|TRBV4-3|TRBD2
TGCGCCAGCAGCCAAGGCCGGGAGGCATCCTACGAGCAGTGCTTC
CASSQGREASYEQCF
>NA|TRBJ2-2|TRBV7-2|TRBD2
TGTGCCAGCAGCTCCGGGACTACGAACACCGGGGAGCTGTTTTTT
CASSSGTTNTGELFF
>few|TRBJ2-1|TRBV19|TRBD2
TGTGCCAGTAGTGCTAGCGGGAGCTCCTACAATGAGCAGTTCTTC
CASSASGSSYNEQFF
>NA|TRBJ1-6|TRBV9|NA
TGTGCCAGCAGCGACGACCATGCCCGCGGTCCCTATAATTCACCCCTCCACTTT
CASSDDHARGPYNSPLHF
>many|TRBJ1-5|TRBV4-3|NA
TGCGCCAGCAGCCAAGATCTTATGGCAGTGAATCAGCCCCAGCATTTT
CASSQDLMAVNQPQHF
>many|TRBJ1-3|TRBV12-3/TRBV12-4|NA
TGTGCCAGCAGGGGAAACACCATATATTTT
CASRGNTIYF